The rows below give T cell receptor beta chains drawn from one sample of a study of blood T cell repertoires in COVID-19. The repertoire was sequenced with immunoSEQ multiplex PCR; TCRdb's copy has only in-frame clones and lacks some. Of around 110,000 clones in the sample, roughly 75% were seen once. The sample comprised peripheral blood. The source of these receptors is a man aged 55 to 70 with active or convalescent COVID-19. The CDR3 runs from the conserved cysteine through the conserved F or W. D genes are given only for firm matches. A clone size is listed for some rows: how often the clone was seen (once, few, many), or a class if it is expanded.

V gene	J gene	clone size	D gene	CDR3 protein	CDR3 DNA
TRBV5-1	TRBJ1-2	NA	NA	CASSLISRVDYGYTF	TGCGCCAGCAGCTTAATTTCGAGGGTGGACTATGGCTACACCTTC
TRBV18	TRBJ2-4	NA	TRBD2	CASSQLPTSTAGDKNIQYF	TGTGCCAGCTCACAGCTTCCTACCTCGACGGCGGGGGACAAAAACATTCAGTACTTC
TRBV3-1/TRBV3-2	TRBJ2-3	once	NA	CASSQASGTGATQYF	TGTGCCAGCAGCCAAGCTAGCGGGACAGGAGCTACGCAGTATTTT
TRBV7-9	TRBJ1-1	NA	NA	CASSTKTVTTEAFF	TGTGCCAGCAGCACAAAGACAGTGACGACTGAAGCTTTCTTT
TRBV28	TRBJ1-2	NA	TRBD1	CASSLNRGESYTF	TGTGCCAGCAGTTTAAACAGGGGAGAGAGCTACACCTTC
TRBV24-1	TRBJ1-2	NA	TRBD1	CATSFTGDGYTF	TGTGCCACCAGTTTCACAGGGGACGGCTACACCTTC
TRBV30	TRBJ2-3	once	NA	CAWTPGDTQYF	TGTGCCTGGACCCCCGGAGATACGCAGTATTTT
TRBV7-8	TRBJ1-2	NA	TRBD1	CASSFRTGRDYGYTF	TGTGCCAGCAGCTTTCGGACAGGGAGGGACTATGGCTACACCTTC
TRBV19	TRBJ1-1	NA	TRBD1	CASSRQGNTEAFF	TGTGCCAGTAGTAGACAGGGGAACACTGAAGCTTTCTTT
TRBV5-1	TRBJ1-3	once	NA	CASSLAGGNTIYF	TGCGCCAGCAGCTTGGCCGGGGGAAACACCATATATTTT
TRBV19	TRBJ1-6	NA	TRBD1	CASSTDRGRSPLHF	TGTGCCAGTAGTACCGACAGGGGGCGATCACCCCTCCACTTT
TRBV18	TRBJ1-1	NA	NA	CASSPPGRYTEAFF	TGTGCCAGCTCACCACCGGGGCGGTACACTGAAGCTTTCTTT
TRBV5-1	TRBJ1-1	NA	NA	CASRLGQTEAFF	TGCGCCAGCAGACTCGGACAGACTGAAGCTTTCTTT
TRBV11-2	TRBJ1-2	few	TRBD1	CASSYGGQGRYGYTF	TGTGCCAGCAGCTACGGAGGACAGGGGAGGTATGGCTACACCTTC
TRBV6-2/TRBV6-3	TRBJ1-2	NA	TRBD1	CASSPDRVYGYTF	TGTGCCAGCAGCCCGGACAGGGTTTATGGCTACACCTTC
TRBV19	TRBJ1-5	many	NA	CASRQGLGNQPQHF	TGTGCCAGTAGACAGGGTTTAGGGAATCAGCCCCAGCATTTT
TRBV9	TRBJ1-1	NA	NA	CASSVESGTEAFF	TGTGCCAGCAGCGTAGAATCAGGGACTGAAGCTTTCTTT
TRBV18	TRBJ2-7	NA	TRBD2	CASSPRTGLAGSEQYF	TGTGCCAGCTCACCACGAACCGGACTAGCGGGGTCCGAGCAGTACTTC
TRBV9	TRBJ1-6	once	NA	CASSVDGSPLHF	TGTGCCAGCAGCGTAGACGGTTCACCCCTCCACTTT
TRBV19	TRBJ2-5	NA	NA	CASSIGRDGGETQYF	TGTGCCAGTAGTATAGGGCGGGACGGTGGAGAGACCCAGTACTTC
TRBV18	TRBJ2-1	NA	NA	CASSPTDYEQFF	TGTGCCAGCTCACCCACGGACTACGAGCAGTTCTTC
TRBV7-2	TRBJ2-7	NA	NA	CASSWASNEQYF	TGTGCCAGCAGCTGGGCGTCGAACGAGCAGTACTTC
TRBV9	TRBJ2-1	once	NA	CASSVGVYEQFF	TGTGCCAGCAGCGTCGGGGTCTATGAGCAGTTCTTC
TRBV20-1	TRBJ2-7	NA	TRBD1	CSASTTGTGQNYEQYF	TGCAGTGCTAGTACCACCGGGACAGGACAAAACTACGAGCAGTACTTC
TRBV11-2	TRBJ1-4	NA	NA	CASSLATVGEKLFF	TGTGCCAGCAGCCTCGCCACAGTGGGTGAAAAACTGTTTTTT
TRBV7-6	TRBJ2-7	many	TRBD2	CASSSGLADTNYEQYF	TGTGCCAGCAGCTCGGGACTAGCGGATACAAACTACGAGCAGTACTTC
TRBV3-1/TRBV3-2	TRBJ1-2	NA	NA	CASSQETSLSGANYGYTF	TGTGCCAGCAGCCAAGAGACGTCGTTGAGCGGCGCTAACTATGGCTACACCTTC
TRBV28	TRBJ1-3	NA	NA	CASSLRAGPGNTIYF	TGTGCCAGCAGTTTACGGGCAGGGCCTGGAAACACCATATATTTT
TRBV4-3	TRBJ2-3	NA	TRBD2	CASSQDKGLAPTDTQYF	TGCGCCAGCAGCCAAGATAAGGGACTAGCGCCCACAGATACGCAGTATTTT
TRBV7-2	TRBJ2-5	NA	NA	CASSSQGPGETQYF	TGTGCCAGCAGCTCACAGGGCCCCGGGGAGACCCAGTACTTC
TRBV27	TRBJ1-5	many	TRBD1	CASSLTGGNQPQHF	TGTGCCAGCAGTTTGACAGGGGGGAATCAGCCCCAGCATTTT
TRBV7-8	TRBJ2-5	NA	TRBD2	CASSPLAGEVETQYF	TGTGCCAGCAGCCCGCTAGCGGGAGAAGTGGAGACCCAGTACTTC
TRBV28	TRBJ1-2	few	NA	CASHIRGGLGYTF	TGTGCCAGCCACATACGGGGGGGTTTAGGCTACACCTTC
TRBV6-1	TRBJ2-5	NA	TRBD1	CASSDDRGRTQYF	TGTGCCAGCAGTGACGACAGGGGAAGGACCCAGTACTTC
TRBV11-2	TRBJ1-5	NA	NA	CASSSGDTRNQPQHF	TGTGCCAGCAGCTCAGGGGACACTCGCAATCAGCCCCAGCATTTT
TRBV7-8	TRBJ2-1	NA	TRBD2	CASSLTQAGDSNEQFF	TGTGCCAGCAGCTTAACGCAAGCGGGAGACAGCAATGAGCAGTTCTTC
TRBV11-2	TRBJ2-1	NA	TRBD2	CASSLGTSGRAWIEQFF	TGTGCCAGCAGCTTAGGGACTAGCGGGAGGGCCTGGATTGAGCAGTTCTTC
TRBV28	TRBJ1-1	few	NA	CASSLTGFEAFF	TGTGCCAGCAGTCTTACAGGTTTTGAAGCTTTCTTT
TRBV12-3/TRBV12-4	TRBJ1-1	NA	NA	CASSFGPGTEAFF	TGTGCCAGCAGTTTTGGCCCGGGCACTGAAGCTTTCTTT
TRBV3-1/TRBV3-2	TRBJ2-7	few	NA	CASSQLDSYEQYF	TGTGCCAGCAGCCAATTGGACAGCTACGAGCAGTACTTC
TRBV24-1	TRBJ2-1	NA	TRBD1	CATSETGGLGGEQFF	TGTGCCACCAGTGAGACAGGGGGATTAGGTGGTGAGCAGTTCTTC
TRBV9	TRBJ2-5	NA	NA	CASSVGIVAEETQYF	TGTGCCAGCAGCGTAGGCATTGTGGCGGAAGAGACCCAGTACTTC
TRBV11-2	TRBJ1-6	NA	TRBD1	CASSSTGDSPLHF	TGTGCCAGCAGCTCTACAGGGGATTCACCCCTCCACTTT
TRBV12-3/TRBV12-4	TRBJ1-2	few	TRBD1	CASSPTGGYGYTF	TGTGCCAGCAGTCCGACAGGGGGGTATGGCTACACCTTC
TRBV4-1	TRBJ2-7	NA	TRBD1	CASSPGTGSYEQYF	TGCGCCAGCAGCCCCGGGACAGGGTCCTACGAGCAGTACTTC
TRBV10-3	TRBJ1-1	NA	NA	CAPLGGLEAFF	TGTGCCCCCCTGGGAGGGCTTGAAGCTTTCTTT